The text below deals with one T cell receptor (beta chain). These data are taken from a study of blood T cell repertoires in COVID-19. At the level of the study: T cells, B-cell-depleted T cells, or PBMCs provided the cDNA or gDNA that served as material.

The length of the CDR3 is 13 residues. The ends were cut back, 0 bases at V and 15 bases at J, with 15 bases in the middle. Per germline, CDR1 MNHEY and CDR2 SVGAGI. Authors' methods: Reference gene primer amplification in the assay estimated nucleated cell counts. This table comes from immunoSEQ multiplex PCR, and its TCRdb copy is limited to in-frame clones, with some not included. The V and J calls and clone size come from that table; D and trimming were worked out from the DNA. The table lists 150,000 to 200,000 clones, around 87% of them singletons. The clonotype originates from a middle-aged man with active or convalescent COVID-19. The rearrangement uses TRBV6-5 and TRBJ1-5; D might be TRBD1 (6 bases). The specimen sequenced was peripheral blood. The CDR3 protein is CASSYSGRGQWHF. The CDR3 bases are TGTGCCAGCAGTTACTCGGGCAGGGGTCAGTGGCATTTT.